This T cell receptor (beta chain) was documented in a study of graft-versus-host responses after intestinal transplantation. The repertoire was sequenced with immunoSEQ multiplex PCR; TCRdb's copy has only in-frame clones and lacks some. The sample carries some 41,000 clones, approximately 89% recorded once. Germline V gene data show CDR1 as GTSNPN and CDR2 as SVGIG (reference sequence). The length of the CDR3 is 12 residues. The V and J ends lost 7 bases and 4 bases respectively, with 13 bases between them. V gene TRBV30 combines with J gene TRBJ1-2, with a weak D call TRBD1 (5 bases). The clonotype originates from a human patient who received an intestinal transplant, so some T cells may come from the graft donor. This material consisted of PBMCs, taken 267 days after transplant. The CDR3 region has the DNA TGTGCCTCCGGGACCCCTAGCTATGGCTACACCTTC. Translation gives CASGTPSYGYTF.